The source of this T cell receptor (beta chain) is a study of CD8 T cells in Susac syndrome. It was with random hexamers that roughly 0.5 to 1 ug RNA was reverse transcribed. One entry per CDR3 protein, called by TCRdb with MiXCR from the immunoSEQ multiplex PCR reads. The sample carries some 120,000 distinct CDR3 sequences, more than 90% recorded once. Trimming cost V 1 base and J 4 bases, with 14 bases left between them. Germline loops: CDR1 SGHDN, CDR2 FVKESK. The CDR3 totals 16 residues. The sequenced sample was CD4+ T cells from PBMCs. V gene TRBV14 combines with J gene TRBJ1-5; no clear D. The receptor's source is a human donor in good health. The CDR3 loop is CASSQGRAAGNQPQHF. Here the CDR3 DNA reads TGTGCCAGCAGCCAAGGGCGGGCGGCGGGGAATCAGCCCCAGCATTTT. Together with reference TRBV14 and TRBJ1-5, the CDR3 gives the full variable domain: EAGVTQFPSHSVIEKGQTVTLRCDPISGHDNLYWYRRVMGKEIKFLLHFVKESKQDESGMPNNRFLAERTGGTYSTLKVQPAELEDSGVYFCASSQGRAAGNQPQHFGDGTRLSIL.